These 27 T cell receptor beta chains came from one sample sequenced in a study of cytomegalovirus exposure and HLA in healthy donors. The PCR had 60 Vbeta and 13 Jbeta primers. The method was immunoSEQ multiplex PCR; TCRdb's version includes in-frame clones alone and lacks a portion of them. The profile shows 130,000 or so clones, roughly 74% of them singletons. The sequenced sample was PBMCs. These receptors came from a man in his forties in good health and CMV-seropositive.

This chain uses TRBV5-4 with TRBJ1-2; no firm D call. Deletions cut 1 base from V and 2 bases from J, with 6 bases between. The CDR3 is 13 amino acids. The germline gives CDR1 SGHNT, CDR2 YYREEE (reference sequence). The DNA for the CDR3 is TGTGCCAGCAGCTTGAGCGGGAACTATGGCTACACCTTC. It translates to CASSLSGNYGYTF.

The rearrangement links TRBV27 to TRBJ1-1; no clear D. Germline loops: CDR1 MNHEY, CDR2 SMNVEV (reference sequence). This CDR3 spans 14 amino acids. V lost 11 bases, J lost 5 bases, and 21 bases lay in between. As DNA, the CDR3 is TGTGCCCGCTGTTCTGGCCGCCGACTTACTGAAGCTTTCTTT. Translated: CARCSGRRLTEAFF.

The chain uses TRBV7-7 and TRBJ1-1; 9 nucleotides line up with TRBD1. Germline V gene lookup returns CDR1 SSHAT and CDR2 FNYEAQ (reference sequence). The CDR3 consists of 18 residues. The trim removed 5 bases at V and 8 bases at J, leaving 21 bases unmatched. CDR3 sequence reads: CASSESRDRAALSSEAFF. The CDR3 region has the DNA TGTGCCAGCAGCGAGTCCCGGGACAGGGCGGCATTGAGTAGCGAAGCTTTCTTT.

This chain connects TRBV27 to TRBJ2-7, with 10 bases that match TRBD2. Germline V gene lookup returns CDR1 MNHEY and CDR2 SMNVEV (reference sequence). V was clipped by 4 bases and J by 2 bases; unmatched bases: 2. This CDR3 is 14 amino acids long. CDR3 in DNA: TGTGCCAGCAGTTCTAGCGGGGGCCCCTACGAGCAGTACTTC. Protein sequence: CASSSSGGPYEQYF.

As DNA, the CDR3 is TGTGCCAGCAGCCAACCGGGACAGGGAAACATTCAGTACTTC. It codes for CASSQPGQGNIQYF. This chain links TRBV11-2 with TRBJ2-4; 9 positions agree with TRBD1. The CDR3 spans 14 residues. J lost 6 bases, V lost 5 bases, and 5 bases had no gene match. Germline CDR1 reads SGHAT; CDR2 reads FQNNGV.

V gene TRBV18 combines with J gene TRBJ1-5; TRBD1 matches 8 bases. CDR1 is KGHSH and CDR2 is LQKENI in the germline V gene. With 2 bases clipped from V and 2 bases from J, the junction kept 2 bases outside the gene matches. The CDR3 is made up of 15 amino acids. The CDR3 DNA follows: TGTGCCAGCTCACCAGCGACAGGGGGCAATCAGCCCCAGCATTTT. Translating gives CASSPATGGNQPQHF.

The chain is built from TRBV7-9 and TRBJ2-5; unclear D gene. Germline CDR1 reads SEHNR; CDR2 reads FQNEAQ (reference sequence). Trimming removed 1 base from V and 2 bases from J, with 14 bases in between. The CDR3 covers 16 residues. CDR3 DNA sequence: TGTGCCAGCAGCTTAGTCGGAGCGCCTACACAAGAGACCCAGTACTTC. This sequence encodes CASSLVGAPTQETQYF.

The rearrangement links TRBV7-6 to TRBJ2-7; 9 bases are a match to TRBD1. V was pared by 5 bases and J by 6 bases, with 11 bases of the junction left unmatched. Germline loops: CDR1 SGHVS, CDR2 FNYEAQ. CDR3 length: 15 amino acids. The CDR3 sequence is CASSPLQGQGSEQYF. CDR3 nucleotides: TGTGCCAGCAGCCCACTACAAGGACAGGGGTCCGAGCAGTACTTC.

The V call is TRBV10-2, the J call TRBJ2-6, with D maybe TRBD2 (5 bases). The length of the CDR3 is 15 residues. Germline CDR1 reads WSHSY; CDR2 reads SAAADI. Trimming pared 8 bases from V and 1 base from J, leaving 12 bases between. This chain's CDR3 is CASAFGVSGANVLTF. The DNA of the CDR3 is TGCGCCAGCGCGTTCGGGGTATCTGGGGCCAACGTCCTGACTTTC.

The chain couples TRBV6-1 to TRBJ1-1; 7 positions agree with TRBD1. Germline loops: CDR1 MNHNS, CDR2 SASEGT. With 7 bases clipped from V and 1 base from J, the junction kept 6 bases outside the gene matches. The CDR3 consists of 14 residues. The CDR3 bases are TGTGCCAGCAACCGCCGGACAGGGAACACTGAAGCTTTCTTT. Its translation: CASNRRTGNTEAFF.

The V and J genes are TRBV28 and TRBJ2-7, with TRBD1 identical over 9 bases. CDR1 is MDHEN, CDR2 SYDVKM, per germline. V lost 6 bases, J lost 1 base, and 13 bases stayed unmatched. The CDR3 length is 17 residues. The CDR3 DNA sequence: TGTGCCAGCAGAGTTCCGGCCGGGACAGGGAAATCCTACGAGCAGTACTTC. Translation: CASRVPAGTGKSYEQYF.

The J gene is TRBJ2-7, the V gene TRBV5-5, with D possibly TRBD2 on 6 matching bases. The CDR3 is 15 amino acids. Germline-derived CDR1 and CDR2 are SGHKS and YYEKEE (reference sequence). V was pared by 0 bases and J by 2 bases, with 12 bases between. CDR3 sequence: CASSLGGGLTYEQYF. The CDR3 DNA sequence: TGTGCCAGCAGCTTGGGAGGAGGGTTGACCTACGAGCAGTACTTC.

This clone was seen a handful of times. The chain uses TRBV7-9 and TRBJ2-5; 7 bases map to TRBD1. V gave up 4 bases and J gave up 2 bases; unmatched junction bases: 4. CDR1 is SEHNR, CDR2 FQNEAQ, per germline (reference sequence). The CDR3 is made up of 14 amino acids. The CDR3 region is CASSSYRGQETQYF. The CDR3 DNA sequence: TGTGCCAGCAGCTCGTACAGGGGTCAAGAGACCCAGTACTTC. Together with reference TRBV7-9 and TRBJ2-5, the CDR3 gives the full variable domain: DTGVSQNPRHKITKRGQNVTFRCDPISEHNRLYWYRQTLGQGPEFLTYFQNEAQLEKSRLLSDRFSAERPKGSFSTLEIQRTEQGDSAMYLCASSSYRGQETQYFGPGTRLLVL.

V gene TRBV5-4 combines with J gene TRBJ1-2; 8 nucleotides line up with TRBD1. V gave up 0 bases and J gave up 6 bases; unmatched junction bases: 1. There are 13 residues in the CDR3. Looked up from germline, CDR1 is SGHNT and CDR2 is YYREEE (reference sequence). In DNA form, the CDR3 reads TGTGCCAGCAGCTTGGACAGGGGGAATGGCTACACCTTC. Translation: CASSLDRGNGYTF. Full variable domain (remainder filled in from reference TRBV5-4 and TRBJ1-2): ETGVTQSPTHLIKTRGQQVTLRCSSQSGHNTVSWYQQALGQGPQFIFQYYREEENGRGNFPPRFSGLQFPNYSSELNVNALELDDSALYLCASSLDRGNGYTFGSGTRLTVV.

The chain combines TRBV4-2 with TRBJ1-3; D is perhaps TRBD1 (5 bases). V was clipped by 0 bases and J by 0 bases, with 18 bases between them. This CDR3 is built from 19 residues. Germline V gives CDR1 LGHNA, CDR2 YNFKEQ. The DNA of the CDR3 is TGTGCCAGCAGCCAAGATAGAGCTCGACAGTTAAACTCTGGAAACACCATATATTTT. Translation gives CASSQDRARQLNSGNTIYF.

CDR3 residues: CASSLEWSRNYGYTF. CDR3 coding DNA: TGTGCCAGCAGCTTAGAATGGAGTAGGAACTATGGCTACACCTTC. The chain employs TRBV7-9 and TRBJ1-2; no definite D call. V lost 1 base and J lost 2, with 11 bases in between. Germline V gene sequence: CDR1 SEHNR, CDR2 FQNEAQ (reference sequence). The CDR3 is 15 amino acids.

J is TRBJ1-2 and V is TRBV30, with a possible D match to TRBD1 (6 bases). This CDR3 spans 18 amino acids. V lost 2 bases, J lost 5 bases, and 27 bases lay in between. Germline V gives CDR1 GTSNPN, CDR2 SVGIG (reference sequence). The CDR3 reads CAWSPPFKTGKGLYGYTF. In DNA form, the CDR3 reads TGTGCCTGGAGTCCCCCCTTTAAAACAGGGAAGGGACTATATGGCTACACCTTC. The complete variable domain, with remaining parts taken from reference TRBV30 and TRBJ1-2, reads SQTIHQWPATLVQPVGSPLSLECTVEGTSNPNLYWYRQAAGRGLQLLFYSVGIGQISSEVPQNLSASRPQDRQFILSSKKLLLSDSGFYLCAWSPPFKTGKGLYGYTFGSGTRLTVV.

The chain links TRBV9 to TRBJ2-1; TRBD1 might be the D (5 bases). Germline values: CDR1 SGDLS, CDR2 YYNGEE. V was shortened by 3 bases and J by 6 bases, with 13 bases between the two germline ends. The CDR3 is 14 residues long. CDR3 sequence reads: CASSEGPLANEQFF. As DNA, the CDR3 is TGTGCCAGCAGCGAGGGGCCCCTCGCCAATGAGCAGTTCTTC.

The gene calls are TRBV5-5 and TRBJ1-3; 7 bases map to TRBD1. There are 14 residues in the CDR3. Germline lookup yields CDR1 SGHKS and CDR2 YYEKEE (reference sequence). V was clipped by 5 bases and J by 0 bases; unmatched bases: 2. CDR3 in DNA: TGTGCCAGCAGTTGGGACAGCTCTGGAAACACCATATATTTT. As protein: CASSWDSSGNTIYF.

The J gene is TRBJ2-7, the V gene TRBV27, with TRBD2 identical over 13 bases. Germline V gene data show CDR1 as MNHEY and CDR2 as SMNVEV (reference sequence). V gave up 5 bases and J gave up 4 bases; unmatched junction bases: 5. The CDR3 is 15 amino acids. The CDR3 DNA follows: TGTGCCAGCAGTACGGGACTAGCGGGATCTTACGAGCAGTACTTC. Translated, it gives CASSTGLAGSYEQYF.

The chain recombines TRBV7-6 with TRBJ2-7; perhaps TRBD1 as D (6 bases). CDR1 is SGHVS, CDR2 FNYEAQ, per germline. V lost 4 bases and J 0 bases, leaving 13 bases between the germline ends. The length of the CDR3 is 15 residues. CDR3 sequence reads: CASSYQTGSSYEQYF. CDR3 nucleotides: TGTGCCAGCAGCTACCAGACAGGCAGCTCCTACGAGCAGTACTTC.

The rearrangement uses TRBV19 and TRBJ2-1, with 8 bases lining up with TRBD2. This CDR3 contains 16 residues. J lost 2 bases, V lost 6 bases, and 9 bases had no gene match. Germline values: CDR1 LNHDA, CDR2 SQIVND (reference sequence). For the CDR3, the DNA is TGTGCCAGTAGCGCCCAAAGCGGGGGTCCCTACAATGAGCAGTTCTTC. It encodes CASSAQSGGPYNEQFF.

The chain is built from TRBV4-1 and TRBJ2-7; 8 bases line up with TRBD1. The length of the CDR3 is 15 residues. Germline loops: CDR1 MGHRA, CDR2 YSYEKL. V was pared by 0 bases and J by 0 bases, with 1 base of the junction left unmatched. The CDR3 sequence: CASSQETGGSYEQYF. Written as DNA, the CDR3 is TGCGCCAGCAGCCAAGAAACAGGGGGCTCCTACGAGCAGTACTTC.

This clone was observed a handful of times. This rearrangement joins TRBV7-8 to TRBJ2-7, with D hard to call. The germline V gene encodes CDR1 SGHVS and CDR2 FQNEAQ. CDR3 length: 13 amino acids. V lost 5 bases, J lost 4 bases, and 12 bases lay in between. CDR3 amino acids: CASSARGGYEQYF. The CDR3 DNA reads as TGTGCCAGCAGCGCGCGAGGTGGTTACGAGCAGTACTTC. The full variable domain, in which reference TRBV7-8 and TRBJ2-7 provide the parts outside the CDR3, is GAGVSQSPRYKVAKRGQDVALRCDPISGHVSLFWYQQALGQGPEFLTYFQNEAQLDKSGLPSDRFFAERPEGSVSTLKIQRTQQEDSAVYLCASSARGGYEQYFGPGTRLTVT.

This clone was recorded a few times. The chain joins TRBV6-5 to TRBJ1-6; a possible D gene is TRBD1 (5 bases). Germline lookup yields CDR1 MNHEY and CDR2 SVGAGI. The CDR3 has 13 amino acids. V was trimmed by 1 base and J by 10 bases, leaving 8 bases between them. The CDR3 here is CASSYYGGSPLHF. The CDR3 DNA reads as TGTGCCAGCAGTTACTACGGGGGGTCACCCCTCCACTTT.

The chain has TRBV10-3 and TRBJ2-6, with 10 bases that match TRBD1. V gave up 10 bases and J gave up 4 bases; unmatched junction bases: 13. Germline lookup yields CDR1 ENHRY and CDR2 SYGVKD. The CDR3 has 17 residues. CDR3 amino acids: CATGQGGTMSGANVLTF. The CDR3 DNA reads as TGTGCCACCGGACAGGGGGGAACTATGAGCGGGGCCAACGTCCTGACTTTC.

CDR3 in DNA: TGCGCCAGCAGCGAAATGGCGGTCAGCGGGAGACCAAACGAGCAGTACTTC. Its protein product is CASSEMAVSGRPNEQYF. This sequence joins TRBV5-1 and TRBJ2-7; 8 bases match TRBD2. Per germline, CDR1 SGHRS and CDR2 YFSETQ. This CDR3 is 17 amino acids long. With V trimmed by 4 bases and J by 5 bases, 17 bases remained unmatched.